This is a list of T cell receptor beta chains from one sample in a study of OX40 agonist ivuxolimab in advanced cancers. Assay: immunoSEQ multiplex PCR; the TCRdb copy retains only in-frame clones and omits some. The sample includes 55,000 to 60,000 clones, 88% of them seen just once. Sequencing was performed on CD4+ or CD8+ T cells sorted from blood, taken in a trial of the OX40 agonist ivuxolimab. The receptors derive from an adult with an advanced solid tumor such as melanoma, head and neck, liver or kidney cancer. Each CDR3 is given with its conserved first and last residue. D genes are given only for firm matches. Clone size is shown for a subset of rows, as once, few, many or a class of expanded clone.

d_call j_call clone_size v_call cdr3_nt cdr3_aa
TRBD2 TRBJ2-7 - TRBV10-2 TGCGCCAGCAGTGAGGCTAGCGGCAACATCCAGGGGTACTTC CASSEASGNIQGYF
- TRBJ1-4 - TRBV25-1 TGTGCCAGCAGTGAATTCGCCGGTGCAACTAATGAAAAACTGTTTTTT CASSEFAGATNEKLFF
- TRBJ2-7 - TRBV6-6 TGTGCCAGCAGTTATCGAGGGGAAAACGAGCAGTACTTC CASSYRGENEQYF
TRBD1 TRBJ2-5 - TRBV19 TGTGCCAGTACCAAGACAGGGGGCCAAGAGACCCAGTACTTC CASTKTGGQETQYF
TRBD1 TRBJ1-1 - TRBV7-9 TGTGCCAGCAGCTTCGAGGACAGGAGAGCTTTCTTT CASSFEDRRAFF
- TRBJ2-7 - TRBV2 TGTGCCAGCAGGGGCCCCTACGAGCAGTACTTC CASRGPYEQYF
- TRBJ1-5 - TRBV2 TGTGCCAGCAGTGAAGCGCGCGTTAGCAATCAGCCCCAGCATTTT CASSEARVSNQPQHF
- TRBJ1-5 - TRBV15 TGTGCCACCAGCAGAGATCTGGGGTATCAGCCCCAGCATTTT CATSRDLGYQPQHF
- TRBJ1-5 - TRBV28 TGTGCCAGCGGATTCCAGCCCCAGCATTTT CASGFQPQHF
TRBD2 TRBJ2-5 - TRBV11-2 TGTGCCAGCAGCTTCAGACTAGCTCTGAAAGAGACCCAGTACTTC CASSFRLALKETQYF
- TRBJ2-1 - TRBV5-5 TGTGCCAGCAGCCCCCGACAGGATCGCTCCTACAATGAGCAGTTCTTC CASSPRQDRSYNEQFF
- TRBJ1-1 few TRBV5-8 TGTGCCAGCAGCTTCGGACAGATGATGAACACTGAAGCTTTCTTT CASSFGQMMNTEAFF
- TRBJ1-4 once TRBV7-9 TGTGCCAGCAGCTTAGGTGGAACTAATGAAAAACTGTTTTTT CASSLGGTNEKLFF
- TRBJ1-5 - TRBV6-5 TGTGCCAGCAGAACTGGGACCGGGGCAGTTCGGGCCCAGCATTTT CASRTGTGAVRAQHF
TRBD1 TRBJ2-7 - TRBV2 TGTGCCAGCACCACGGGACAGTTATCCTACGAGCAGTACTTC CASTTGQLSYEQYF
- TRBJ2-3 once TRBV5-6 TGTGCCAGCAGCTGGGGACCTGGGGGGACAGATACGCAGTATTTT CASSWGPGGTDTQYF
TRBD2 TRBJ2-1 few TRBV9 TGTGCCAGCAGCACTCAAGCGGGAAACAATGAGCAGTTCTTC CASSTQAGNNEQFF
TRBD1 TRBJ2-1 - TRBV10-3 TGTGCCATCAGTGGCCGGGACAGGGGGCTCAATGAGCAGTTCTTC CAISGRDRGLNEQFF
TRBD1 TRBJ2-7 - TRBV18 TGTGCCAGTAACACATTGGGGGACAGGGGCTACGAGCAGTACTTC CASNTLGDRGYEQYF
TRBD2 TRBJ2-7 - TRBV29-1 TGCAGCGCCCTGACTAGCGGGACCTACGAGCAGTACTTC CSALTSGTYEQYF
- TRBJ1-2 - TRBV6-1 TGTGCCAGCAGTGACGGGGAATGGTTTGGCTACACCTTC CASSDGEWFGYTF
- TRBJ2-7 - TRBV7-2 TGTGCCAGCAGCAAAACCGGTGGTACCTACGAGCAGTACTTC CASSKTGGTYEQYF
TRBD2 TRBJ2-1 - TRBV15 TGTGCCACCAGCAGAGAGGGGCTAGCGGGGGGAGCGTACAATGAGCAGTTCTTC CATSREGLAGGAYNEQFF
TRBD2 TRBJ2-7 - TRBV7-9 TGTGCCAGTAAAGCGGGAGGGATGAACGAGCAGTACTTC CASKAGGMNEQYF
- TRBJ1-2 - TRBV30 TGTGCCTGGAGCGGGTTCGCCCGGGACACAATTGTCTATGGCTACACCTTC CAWSGFARDTIVYGYTF
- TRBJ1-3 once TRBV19 TGTGCCAGTAGCCGGGTGCCAGCGAACACCATATATTTT CASSRVPANTIYF
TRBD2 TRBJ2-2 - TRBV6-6 TGTGCCAGCAGAGTAACTAGCGGGGGACGAAGGGAGCTGTTTTTT CASRVTSGGRRELFF
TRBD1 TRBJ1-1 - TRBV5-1 TGCGCCAGCAGCACAACAGGGGGCATGAACACTGAAGCTTTCTTT CASSTTGGMNTEAFF
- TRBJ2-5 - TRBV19 TGTGCCAGTAGTAGGGGGGGCAGGGCGGAGGAGACCCAGTACTTC CASSRGGRAEETQYF
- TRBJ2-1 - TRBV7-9 TGTGCCAGCAGCGCCATTCCGGGACTTAAGGATGAGCAGTTCTTC CASSAIPGLKDEQFF
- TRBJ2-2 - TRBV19 TGTGCCAGTGATTTGAACACCGGGGAGCTGTTTTTT CASDLNTGELFF
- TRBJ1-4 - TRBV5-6 TGTGCCAGCAGCTATACAGGGTTTCAAGATGAAAAACTGTTTTTT CASSYTGFQDEKLFF
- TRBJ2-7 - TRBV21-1 TGTGCCAGCAGCAAAATTTGTAGGGCCCCGGGTGAGCAGTACTTC CASSKICRAPGEQYF
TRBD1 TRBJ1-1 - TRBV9 TGTGCCAGCAGCTTAGGGACAGGGGTATTGAACACTGAAGCTTTCTTT CASSLGTGVLNTEAFF
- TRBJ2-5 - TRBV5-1 TGCGCCAGCAGCGCAGGGGTTGGGGAGACCCAGTACTTC CASSAGVGETQYF
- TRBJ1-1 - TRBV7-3 TGTGCCAGCAGCCGATCAGAGAACACTGAAGCTTTCTTT CASSRSENTEAFF
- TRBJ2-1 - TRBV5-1 TGCGCCAGCAGCTTGGGACAGGCCCTCAATGAGCAGTTCTTC CASSLGQALNEQFF
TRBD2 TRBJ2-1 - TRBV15 TGTGCCACCAGCAGAGGAGATAGCGGGATTGAGCAGTTCTTC CATSRGDSGIEQFF
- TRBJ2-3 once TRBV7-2 TGTGCCAGCAGCTTACTAGCAATAGATACGCAGTATTTT CASSLLAIDTQYF
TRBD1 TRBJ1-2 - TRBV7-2 TGTGCCAGCACCCTGGGACAGGGATCGGGAGGCTACACCTTC CASTLGQGSGGYTF
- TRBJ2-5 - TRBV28 TGTGCCAGCAGCCGTAGCTCTAGTATTGAGACCCAGTACTTC CASSRSSSIETQYF
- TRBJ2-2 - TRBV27 TGTGCCAGCAGGCCGTTTAGCGGTGGCGGCGGGGAGCTGTTTTTT CASRPFSGGGGELFF
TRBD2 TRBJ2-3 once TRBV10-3 TGTGCCATCAGTGCCGGTAGCGGGATAGGGGAAGATACGCAGTATTTT CAISAGSGIGEDTQYF
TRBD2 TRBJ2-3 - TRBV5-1 TGCGCCAGCAGCCGGGGGGGCTGGGCAGATACGCAGTATTTT CASSRGGWADTQYF
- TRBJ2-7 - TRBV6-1 TGTGCCAGCAGTGAAGGAGGACAACAAGAGCAGTACTTC CASSEGGQQEQYF
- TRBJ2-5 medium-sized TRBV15 TGTGCCACCAGCAATCTGAAGTACGGGAACCAAGAGACCCAGTACTTC CATSNLKYGNQETQYF
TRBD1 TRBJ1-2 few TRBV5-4 TGTGCCAGCACTGCGGACAGGGCAAACGGCGGTGGCTACACCTTC CASTADRANGGGYTF
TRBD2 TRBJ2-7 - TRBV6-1 TGTGCCAGCAGTGAAGCAGCGGGACTAGGGTCACAGTACTTC CASSEAAGLGSQYF
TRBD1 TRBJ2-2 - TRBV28 TGTGCCAGCAGCAAACAGGGGGCCTCCGGGGAGCTGTTTTTT CASSKQGASGELFF
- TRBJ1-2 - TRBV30 TGTGCCTGGAGTGTACGGGCGACAGAAAGAGGTGGCTACACCTTC CAWSVRATERGGYTF
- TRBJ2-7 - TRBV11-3 TGTGCCAGCAGCTATTCTGCGGCAATTTACGAGCAGTACTTC CASSYSAAIYEQYF
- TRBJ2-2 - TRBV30 TGTGCCTGGAGTTCTTTTGGCACCGGGGAGCTGTTTTTT CAWSSFGTGELFF
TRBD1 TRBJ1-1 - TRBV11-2 TGTGCCAGCAGCTGGAAACAGGGGACTGAAGCTTTCTTT CASSWKQGTEAFF
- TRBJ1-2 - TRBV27 TGTGCCAGCAGTTTGGGACAAAACTATGGCTACACCTTC CASSLGQNYGYTF
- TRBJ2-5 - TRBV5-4 TGTGCCAGCAGCTTGTTCGGGGAGGGGGAAGAGACCCAGTACTTC CASSLFGEGEETQYF
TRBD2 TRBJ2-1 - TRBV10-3 TGTGCCATCAGTGAGGGGCTAGCGGGAGGCCTCTACAATGAGCAGTTCTTC CAISEGLAGGLYNEQFF
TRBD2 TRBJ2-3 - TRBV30 TGTGCCTGGGTCAAGACTAGCGGGAACACAGATACGCAGTATTTT CAWVKTSGNTDTQYF
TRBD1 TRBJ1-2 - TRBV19 TGTGCCAGTAATCCCCGGACAGGGGGTGGTGAGGGCTATGGCTACACCTTC CASNPRTGGGEGYGYTF
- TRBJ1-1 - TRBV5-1 TGCGCCAGCAGCTTAGCCGGGACAACTCCAGGGATGAACACTGAAGCTTTCTTT CASSLAGTTPGMNTEAFF
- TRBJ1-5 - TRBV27 TGTGCCAGCAGTTTCCATTATAGCAATCAGCCCCAGCATTTT CASSFHYSNQPQHF